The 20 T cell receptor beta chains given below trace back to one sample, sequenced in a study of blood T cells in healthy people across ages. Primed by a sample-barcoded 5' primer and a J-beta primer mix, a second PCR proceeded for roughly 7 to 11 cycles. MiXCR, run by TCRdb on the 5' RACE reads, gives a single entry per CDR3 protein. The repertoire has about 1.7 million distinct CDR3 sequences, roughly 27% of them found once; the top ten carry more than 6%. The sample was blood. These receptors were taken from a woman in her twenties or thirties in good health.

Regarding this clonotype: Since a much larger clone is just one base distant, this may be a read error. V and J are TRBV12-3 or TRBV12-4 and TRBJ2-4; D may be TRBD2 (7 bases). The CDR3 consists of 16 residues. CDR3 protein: CVSSRGADGVKNIQYF. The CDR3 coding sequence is TGTGTCAGCAGCCGGGGGGCCGATGGAGTCAAAAACATTCAGTACTTC.

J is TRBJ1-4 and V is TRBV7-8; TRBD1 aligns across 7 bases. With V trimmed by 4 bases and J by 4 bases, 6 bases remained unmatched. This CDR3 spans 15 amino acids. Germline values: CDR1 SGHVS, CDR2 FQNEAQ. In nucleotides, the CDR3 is TGTGCCAGCAGCTCTACCGGGACAGTTAATGAAAAACTGTTTTTT. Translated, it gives CASSSTGTVNEKLFF.

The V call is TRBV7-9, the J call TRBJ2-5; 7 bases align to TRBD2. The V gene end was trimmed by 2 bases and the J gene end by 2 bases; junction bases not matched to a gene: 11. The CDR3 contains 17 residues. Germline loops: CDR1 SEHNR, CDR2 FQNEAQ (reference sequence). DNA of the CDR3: TGTGCCAGCAGCTTATTGTACGGGGGGATCCCACAAGAGACCCAGTACTTC. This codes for CASSLLYGGIPQETQYF.

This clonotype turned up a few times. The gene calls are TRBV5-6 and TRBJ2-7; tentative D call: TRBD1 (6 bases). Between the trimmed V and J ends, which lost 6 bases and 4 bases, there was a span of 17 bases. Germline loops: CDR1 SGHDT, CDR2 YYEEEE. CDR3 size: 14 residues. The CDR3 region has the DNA TGTGCCAGCACCCGGAGGAACAGGGCGTACGAGCAGTACTTC. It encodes CASTRRNRAYEQYF.

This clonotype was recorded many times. CDR3 sequence (DNA): TGTGCCAGCACCTCACGGTGGAGCTCCTACGAGCAGTACTTC. It yields the protein CASTSRWSSYEQYF. V gene TRBV7-2 combines with J gene TRBJ2-7, with D hard to call. The CDR3 has 14 amino acids. Trimming pared 7 bases from V and 0 bases from J, leaving 13 bases between. Germline V gives CDR1 SGHTA, CDR2 FQGNSA.

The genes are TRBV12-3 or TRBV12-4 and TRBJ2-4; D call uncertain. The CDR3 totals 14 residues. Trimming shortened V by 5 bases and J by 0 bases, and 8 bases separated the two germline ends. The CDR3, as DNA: TGTGCCAGCAGTGAACAACTAGCCAAAAACATTCAGTACTTC. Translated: CASSEQLAKNIQYF.

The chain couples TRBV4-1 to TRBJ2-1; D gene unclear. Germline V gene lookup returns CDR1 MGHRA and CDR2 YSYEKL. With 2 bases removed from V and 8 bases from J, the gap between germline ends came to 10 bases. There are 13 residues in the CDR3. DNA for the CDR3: TGCGCCAGCAGCCAAAGAGGTCTGGATGAGCAGTTCTTC. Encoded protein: CASSQRGLDEQFF.

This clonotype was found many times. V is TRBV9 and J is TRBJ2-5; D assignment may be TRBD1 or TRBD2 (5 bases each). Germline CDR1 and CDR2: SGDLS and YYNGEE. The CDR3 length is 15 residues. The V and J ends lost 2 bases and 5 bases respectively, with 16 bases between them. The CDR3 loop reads CASSVNRGAGETQYF. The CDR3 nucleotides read TGTGCCAGCAGCGTTAACCGAGGGGCCGGGGAGACCCAGTACTTC.

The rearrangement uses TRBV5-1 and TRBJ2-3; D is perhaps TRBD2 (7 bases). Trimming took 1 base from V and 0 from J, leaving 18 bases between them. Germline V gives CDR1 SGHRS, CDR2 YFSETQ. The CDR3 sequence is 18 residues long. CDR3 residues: CASSLSQGRGPSTDTQYF. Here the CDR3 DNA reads TGCGCCAGCAGCTTGTCCCAGGGGCGGGGGCCTAGCACAGATACGCAGTATTTT.

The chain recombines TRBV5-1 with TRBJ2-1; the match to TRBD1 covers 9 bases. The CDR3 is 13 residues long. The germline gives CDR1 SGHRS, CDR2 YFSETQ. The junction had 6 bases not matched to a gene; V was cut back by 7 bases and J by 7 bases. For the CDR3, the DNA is TGCGCCAGCGGGGGACAGGGAGGAAATGAGCAGTTCTTC. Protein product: CASGGQGGNEQFF.

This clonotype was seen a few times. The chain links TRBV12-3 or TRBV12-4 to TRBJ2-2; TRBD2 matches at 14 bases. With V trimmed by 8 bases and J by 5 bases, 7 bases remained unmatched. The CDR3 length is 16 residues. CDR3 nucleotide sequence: TGTGCCAGCTCTCCGGGACTAGCGGGGGAGACCGGGGAGCTGTTTTTT. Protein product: CASSPGLAGETGELFF.

The CDR3 is CASSPSKGDNEQYF. The CDR3 nucleotides are TGTGCCAGCTCACCAAGTAAAGGGGATAACGAGCAGTACTTC. The chain has TRBV18 and TRBJ2-5; maybe TRBD1 (5 bases). Matching the DNA end better, TRBJ2-7 makes the J call doubtful. Germline V gene lookup returns CDR1 KGHSH and CDR2 LQKENI. CDR3 length: 14 amino acids.

The CDR3 sequence is CATSDGDRRLNYGYTF. The CDR3 DNA reads TGTGCCACCAGTGATGGGGACAGGCGCCTAAACTATGGCTACACCTTC. This rearrangement joins TRBV24-1 to TRBJ1-2; TRBD1 agrees at 8 bases. Germline values: CDR1 KGHDR, CDR2 SFDVKD. After removal of 3 bases from V and 2 bases from J, the junction contained 7 bases not matched to a gene. The CDR3 sequence is 16 residues long.

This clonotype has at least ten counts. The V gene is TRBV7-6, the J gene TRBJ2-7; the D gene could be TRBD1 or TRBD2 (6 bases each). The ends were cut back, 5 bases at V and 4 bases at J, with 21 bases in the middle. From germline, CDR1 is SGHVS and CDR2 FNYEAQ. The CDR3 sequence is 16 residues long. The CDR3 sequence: CASSPSGEQGRYEQYF. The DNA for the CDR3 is TGTGCCAGCAGCCCTTCAGGAGAGCAGGGGAGGTACGAGCAGTACTTC.

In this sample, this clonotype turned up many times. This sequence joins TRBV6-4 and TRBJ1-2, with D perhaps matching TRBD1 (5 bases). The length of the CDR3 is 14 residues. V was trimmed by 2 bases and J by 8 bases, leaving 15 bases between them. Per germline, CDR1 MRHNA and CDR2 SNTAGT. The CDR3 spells CASSDPRGHLGYTF. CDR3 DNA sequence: TGTGCCAGCAGTGACCCAAGGGGCCACCTGGGCTACACCTTC.

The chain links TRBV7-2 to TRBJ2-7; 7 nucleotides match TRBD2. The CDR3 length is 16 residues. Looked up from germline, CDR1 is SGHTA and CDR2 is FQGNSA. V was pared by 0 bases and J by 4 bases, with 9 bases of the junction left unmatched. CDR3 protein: CASSLAPGGSGYEQYF. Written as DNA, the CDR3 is TGTGCCAGCAGCTTAGCCCCGGGCGGGAGCGGATACGAGCAGTACTTC.

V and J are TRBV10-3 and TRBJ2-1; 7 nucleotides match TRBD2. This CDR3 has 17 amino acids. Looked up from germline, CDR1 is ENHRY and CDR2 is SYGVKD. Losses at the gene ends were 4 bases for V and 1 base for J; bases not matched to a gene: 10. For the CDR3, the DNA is TGTGCCATCAGTGCCGGGGGGAGCGGGTCTTCCTACAATGAGCAGTTCTTC. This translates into CAISAGGSGSSYNEQFF.

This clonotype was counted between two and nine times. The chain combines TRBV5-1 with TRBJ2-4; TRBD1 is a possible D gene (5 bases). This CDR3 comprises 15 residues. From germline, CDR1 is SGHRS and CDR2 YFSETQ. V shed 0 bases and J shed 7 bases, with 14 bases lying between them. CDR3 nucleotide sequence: TGCGCCAGCAGCTTGGATAGGCCGCCAGGGAACATTCAGTACTTC. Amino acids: CASSLDRPPGNIQYF.

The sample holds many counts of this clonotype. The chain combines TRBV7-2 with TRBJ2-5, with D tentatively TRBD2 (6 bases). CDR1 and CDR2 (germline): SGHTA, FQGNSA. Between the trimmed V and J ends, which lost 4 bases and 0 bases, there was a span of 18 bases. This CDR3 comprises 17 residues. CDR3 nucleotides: TGTGCCAGCAGCTCTCTGCTGCGGGGCAGGTACCAAGAGACCCAGTACTTC. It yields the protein CASSSLLRGRYQETQYF. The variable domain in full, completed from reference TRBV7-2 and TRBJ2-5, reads GAGVSQSPSNKVTEKGKDVELRCDPISGHTALYWYRQSLGQGLEFLIYFQGNSAPDKSGLPSDRFSAERTGGSVSTLTIQRTQQEDSAVYLCASSSLLRGRYQETQYFGPGTRLLVL.

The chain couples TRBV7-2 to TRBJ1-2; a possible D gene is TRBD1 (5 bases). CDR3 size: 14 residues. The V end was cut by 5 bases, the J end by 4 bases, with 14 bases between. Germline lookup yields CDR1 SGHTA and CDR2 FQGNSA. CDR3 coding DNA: TGTGCCAGCAGCCCCCGGGACGGTTCCTATGGCTACACCTTC. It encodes CASSPRDGSYGYTF.